Listed below are T cell receptor beta chains from one sample, sequenced in a study of blood T cell repertoires in COVID-19. The assay was immunoSEQ multiplex PCR, and TCRdb's table has in-frame clones only and misses some. The sample consists of fewer than 250,000 clones, over 75% of them appearing once. The sequencing input was peripheral blood. The receptors come from a man in his forties or fifties with COVID-19, enrolled during active disease. The CDR3 runs from the conserved cysteine through the conserved F or W. D genes are given only for firm matches. Size values are once, few and many counts, or a class for expanded clones, and some rows have none.

j_gene	abundance	d_gene	v_gene	CDR3nt	CDR3aa
TRBJ2-2	-	-	TRBV30	TGTGCCTTGCGGGGCACCGGGGAGCTGTTTTTT	CALRGTGELFF
TRBJ1-5	once	-	TRBV6-2/TRBV6-3	TGTGCCAGCAGTTACTCGCGGGAGGTAAGGGAGCCCCAGCATTTT	CASSYSREVREPQHF
TRBJ1-2	-	-	TRBV4-3	TGCGCCAGCAGCCAAGATTGGGCAGGGTCGGGCTATGGCTACACCTTC	CASSQDWAGSGYGYTF
TRBJ2-7	once	TRBD1	TRBV25-1	TGTGCCAGCAGTGAGGGGACAGGGGTCTACGAGCAGTACTTC	CASSEGTGVYEQYF
TRBJ1-5	-	TRBD1	TRBV5-6	TGTGCCAGCAGACGGGGACAGGGAAATCAGCCCCAGCATTTT	CASRRGQGNQPQHF
TRBJ2-5	-	TRBD2	TRBV5-1	TGCGCCAGCAGCTTAGCGGGGTCCGAAGAGACCCAGTACTTC	CASSLAGSEETQYF
TRBJ1-2	-	TRBD1	TRBV7-3	TGTGCCAGCAGCCCCGGGACAGGGGCCTATGGCTACACCTTC	CASSPGTGAYGYTF
TRBJ2-5	-	TRBD1	TRBV28	TGTGCCAGCAGTCGTCCCGGGACAGGGGACCAGTACTTC	CASSRPGTGDQYF
TRBJ2-7	once	TRBD2	TRBV27	TGTGCCAGCAGTTCCCTAGCGGGAGGTGAGGGGTACGAGCAGTACTTC	CASSSLAGGEGYEQYF
TRBJ1-5	few	-	TRBV18	TGTGCCAGCTCACCATGGCCAGTATGGGAGGGCAATCAGCCCCAGCATTTT	CASSPWPVWEGNQPQHF
TRBJ1-1	once	-	TRBV11-2	TGTGCCAGCAGCTTAGAATTCAAAGCTTTCTTT	CASSLEFKAFF
TRBJ2-7	-	-	TRBV2	TGTGCCAGCAGGCCGACGGGGGTAGCGGCAGAATACGAGCAGTACTTC	CASRPTGVAAEYEQYF
TRBJ2-2	-	TRBD1	TRBV5-4	TGTGCCAGCAGCTTGGCTGGGACAGACACCGGGGAGCTGTTTTTT	CASSLAGTDTGELFF
TRBJ2-1	-	-	TRBV20-1	TGCAGTGCTAGCCTAGGCGGTGAGCAGTTCTTC	CSASLGGEQFF
TRBJ1-2	once	-	TRBV6-5	TGTGCCAGCAGTTACTTAGGGAACAGGGGCTACACCTTC	CASSYLGNRGYTF
TRBJ2-5	-	TRBD2	TRBV4-2	TGTGCCAGCAGCCAACAGACTAGCGGGAGAGGAGAGACCCAGTACTTC	CASSQQTSGRGETQYF
TRBJ1-6	-	TRBD1	TRBV27	TGTGCCAGCAGAAGACAGGGGGCATCCTATAATTCACCCCTCCACTTT	CASRRQGASYNSPLHF
TRBJ2-7	-	TRBD1	TRBV6-1	TGTGCCAGCAGTGAAGCCCGTGGGACAGGGCGCGAGCAGTACTTC	CASSEARGTGREQYF
TRBJ2-2	-	-	TRBV11-3	TGTGCCAGCAGCTTTGATGGGGCTTCCGCGAACACCGGGGAGCTGTTTTTT	CASSFDGASANTGELFF
TRBJ2-1	-	-	TRBV7-9	TGTGCCAGCAGCCCCGGACTTAGCCCCCCGGATGAGCAGTTCTTC	CASSPGLSPPDEQFF
TRBJ2-2	-	-	TRBV5-1	TGCGCCACCCGGACAGACAACACCGGGGAGCTGTTTTTT	CATRTDNTGELFF
TRBJ1-4	once	TRBD1	TRBV28	TGTGCCAGCCTGGGACAGAATAATGAAAAACTGTTTTTT	CASLGQNNEKLFF
TRBJ2-7	-	TRBD1	TRBV5-1	TGCGCCAGCAGCTTAACGATCCCCCGACAGGGGGCGATTCACGAGCAGTACTTC	CASSLTIPRQGAIHEQYF
TRBJ2-3	-	-	TRBV6-5	TGTGCCAGCAGTTACGGAGACCAAGGAGATACGCAGTATTTT	CASSYGDQGDTQYF
TRBJ2-7	-	TRBD2	TRBV3-1/TRBV3-2	TGTGCCAGCAGCCATCTAGCGGACTCCTACGAGCAGTACTTC	CASSHLADSYEQYF
TRBJ1-3	-	TRBD1	TRBV10-3	TGTGCCATCAGTGAACCCGGGACAGGGGTTTACACCATATATTTT	CAISEPGTGVYTIYF
TRBJ2-7	many	TRBD2	TRBV5-1	TGCGCCAGCAGCTTGGGACTAGCGGGAGGAGCGGTGGAGCAGTACTTC	CASSLGLAGGAVEQYF
TRBJ1-4	-	-	TRBV9	TGTGCCAGCAGCGGAACAGGAGCAACTAATGAAAAACTGTTTTTT	CASSGTGATNEKLFF
TRBJ2-7	-	-	TRBV27	TGTGCCAGCAGTGTCCACAGTTCCTACGAGCAGTACTTC	CASSVHSSYEQYF
TRBJ2-7	few	TRBD1	TRBV19	TGTGCCAGTAGTCTTGGGGACAGGGGCTACGAGCAGTACTTC	CASSLGDRGYEQYF
TRBJ2-1	few	TRBD2	TRBV30	TGTGCCTGGAACCCCACTAGCGGTTACAATGAGCAGTTCTTC	CAWNPTSGYNEQFF